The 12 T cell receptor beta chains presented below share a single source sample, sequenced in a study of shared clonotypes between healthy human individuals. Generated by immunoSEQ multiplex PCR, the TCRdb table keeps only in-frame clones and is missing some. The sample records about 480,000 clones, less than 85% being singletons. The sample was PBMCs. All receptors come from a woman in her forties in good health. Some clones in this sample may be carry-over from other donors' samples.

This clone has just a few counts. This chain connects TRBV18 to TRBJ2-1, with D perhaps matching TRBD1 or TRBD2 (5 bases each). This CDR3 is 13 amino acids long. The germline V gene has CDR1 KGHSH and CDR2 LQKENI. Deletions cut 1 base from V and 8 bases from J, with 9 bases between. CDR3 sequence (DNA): TGTGCCAGCTCACCACAGGGGAGCGATGAGCAGTTCTTC. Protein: CASSPQGSDEQFF.

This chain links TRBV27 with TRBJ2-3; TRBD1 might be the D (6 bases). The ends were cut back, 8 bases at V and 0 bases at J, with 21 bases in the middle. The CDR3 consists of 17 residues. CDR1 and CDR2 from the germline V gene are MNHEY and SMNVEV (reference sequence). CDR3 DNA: TGTGCCAGCCATCAGAGGGGGACCATCACTAGCACAGATACGCAGTATTTT. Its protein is CASHQRGTITSTDTQYF.

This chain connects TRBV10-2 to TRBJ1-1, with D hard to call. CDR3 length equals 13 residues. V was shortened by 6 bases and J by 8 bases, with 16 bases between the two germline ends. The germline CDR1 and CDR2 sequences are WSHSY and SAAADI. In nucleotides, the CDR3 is TGCGCCAGCAGCAATTCGGCGCGCTCGGAAGCTTTCTTT. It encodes CASSNSARSEAFF.

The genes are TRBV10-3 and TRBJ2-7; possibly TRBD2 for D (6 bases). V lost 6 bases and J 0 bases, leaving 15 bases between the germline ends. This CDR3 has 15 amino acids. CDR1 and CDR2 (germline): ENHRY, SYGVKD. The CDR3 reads CAIRSDSGSSYEQYF. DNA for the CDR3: TGTGCCATCAGGTCAGATAGCGGCAGCTCCTACGAGCAGTACTTC.

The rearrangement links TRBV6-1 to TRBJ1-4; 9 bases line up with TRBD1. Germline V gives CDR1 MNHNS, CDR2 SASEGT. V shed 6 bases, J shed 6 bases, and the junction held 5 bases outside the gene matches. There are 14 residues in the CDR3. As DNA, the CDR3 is TGTGCCAGCAGCCCGGGACAGGGAGATGAAAAACTGTTTTTT. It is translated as CASSPGQGDEKLFF.

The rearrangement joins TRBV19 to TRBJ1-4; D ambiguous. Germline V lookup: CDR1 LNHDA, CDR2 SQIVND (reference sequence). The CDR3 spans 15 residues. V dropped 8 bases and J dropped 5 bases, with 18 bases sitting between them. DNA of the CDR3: TGTGCCAGTGCCCGCAATAGGGTCGGGAATGAAAAACTGTTTTTT. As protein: CASARNRVGNEKLFF.

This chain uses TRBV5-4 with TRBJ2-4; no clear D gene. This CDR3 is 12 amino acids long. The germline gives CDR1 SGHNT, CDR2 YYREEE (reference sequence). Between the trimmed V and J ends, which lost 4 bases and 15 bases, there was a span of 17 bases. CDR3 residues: CASSGPASTRYF. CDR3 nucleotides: TGTGCCAGCAGCGGACCCGCCTCTACCCGGTACTTC.

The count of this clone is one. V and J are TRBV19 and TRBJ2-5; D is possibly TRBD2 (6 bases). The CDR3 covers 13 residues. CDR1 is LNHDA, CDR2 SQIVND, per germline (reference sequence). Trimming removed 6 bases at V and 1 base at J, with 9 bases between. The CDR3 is CASRISGQETQYF. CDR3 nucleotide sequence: TGTGCCAGTAGAATTAGCGGCCAAGAGACCCAGTACTTC. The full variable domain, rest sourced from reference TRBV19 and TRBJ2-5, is DGGITQSPKYLFRKEGQNVTLSCEQNLNHDAMYWYRQDPGQGLRLIYYSQIVNDFQKGDIAEGYSVSREKKESFPLTVTSAQKNPTAFYLCASRISGQETQYFGPGTRLLVL.

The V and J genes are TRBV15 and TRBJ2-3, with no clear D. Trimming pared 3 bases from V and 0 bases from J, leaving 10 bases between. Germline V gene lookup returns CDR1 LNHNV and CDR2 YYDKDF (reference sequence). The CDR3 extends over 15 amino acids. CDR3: CATSRIQRSTDTQYF. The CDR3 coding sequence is TGTGCCACCAGCAGGATACAGCGTAGCACAGATACGCAGTATTTT.

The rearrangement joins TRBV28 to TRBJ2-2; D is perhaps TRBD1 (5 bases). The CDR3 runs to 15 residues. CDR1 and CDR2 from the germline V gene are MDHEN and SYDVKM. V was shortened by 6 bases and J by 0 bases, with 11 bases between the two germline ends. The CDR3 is CASSSSGTNTGELFF. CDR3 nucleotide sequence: TGTGCCAGCAGCTCATCAGGGACGAACACCGGGGAGCTGTTTTTT. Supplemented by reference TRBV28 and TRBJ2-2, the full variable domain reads DVKVTQSSRYLVKRTGEKVFLECVQDMDHENMFWYRQDPGLGLRLIYFSYDVKMKEKGDIPEGYSVSREKKERFSLILESASTNQTSMYLCASSSSGTNTGELFFGEGSRLTVL.

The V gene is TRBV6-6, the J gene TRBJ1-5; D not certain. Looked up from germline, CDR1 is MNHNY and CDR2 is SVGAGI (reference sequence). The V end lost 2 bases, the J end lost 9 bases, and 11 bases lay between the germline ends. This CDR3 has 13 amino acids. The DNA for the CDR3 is TGTGCCAGCAGTTACCAGGCAGGCAGGCCCCAGCATTTT. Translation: CASSYQAGRPQHF.

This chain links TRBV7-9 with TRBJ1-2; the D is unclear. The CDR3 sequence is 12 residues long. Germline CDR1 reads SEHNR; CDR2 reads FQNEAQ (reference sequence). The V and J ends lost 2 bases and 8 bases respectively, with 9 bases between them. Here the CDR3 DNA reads TGTGCCAGCAGCTTAAGCACCGGGGGCTACACCTTC. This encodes CASSLSTGGYTF.